This T cell receptor beta chain was found in a study of blood T cell repertoires in COVID-19 (dated by TCRdb to about 2020). For the study in its entirety: Collaborator samples came from the United States, Italy and Spain and covered acute and convalescent phases of COVID-19. The material from the prospective study consisted of cDNA or gDNA derived from T cells, B-cell-depleted T cells, or PBMCs. Deeply sampled blood TCRbeta repertoires from subjects exposed to, actively infected with, or recovered from COVID-19 were included in the dataset. The repertoires were released in a freely available public database meant as a resource for research on the immune response to SARS-CoV-2. The samples were drawn from two sources: the first 160 participants of the ongoing ImmuneRACE study, and 1,000 to 1,500 subjects contributed by 6 global collaborators. The sample metadata nearly always contained a de-identified subject ID, COVID-19 status, age in years and sex. Where HLA class I and class II types were available, the types were taken from metadata supplied by the sample provider, not from assay-based typing. Overall study outcomes, separate from this receptor: The quantity of clinical and demographic metadata differed by source and by participant and was supplied without curation.

For this clone: The antigen it recognizes is unknown. Base quality data are lacking; no much larger clone is found one base away.

TCRbeta CDR3 regions were amplified from genomic DNA using the immunoSEQ Assay, a bias-controlled multiplex PCR. Under the source paper's analysis protocol: The number of nucleated cells in each sample was estimated by amplification of reference gene primers within the assay. To quantify the absolute abundance of each unique TCRbeta CDR3 rearrangement, sequence reads were collapsed and filtered. Productive Simpson clonality was computed per sample as the square root of Simpson's diversity index over productive rearrangements. TCRdb re-hosts the immuneACCESS table, in-frame sequences only. Its copies lack some clones; in the studies checked, an unresolved V gene accounts for under half of them, and the cause for the rest is not known. V and J calls and clone size are copied from that table; D and trimming were computed from the DNA. The sample data list about 200,000 clones, and approximately 80% of these were observed just once. In total, the top ten clones hold about 10% of the sample.

The collaborating institutions used their own protocols to collect whole blood in K2EDTA tubes. For TCRbeta analysis, collaborator samples were shipped as frozen whole blood, as isolated PBMCs, or as DNA extracted from either sample type. This clonotype was obtained from a woman aged 80 or older with acute or convalescent COVID-19. The sample taken for sequencing was peripheral blood.

The CDR3 loop reads CASSRTGGSQPQHF. The DNA is TGTGCCAGTAGTCGAACAGGGGGCAGTCAGCCCCAGCATTTT. The chain uses TRBV19 and TRBJ1-5, with 9 bases in between that match TRBD1. Counted from cysteine to phenylalanine, this CDR3 has 14 amino acids. This entry keeps only the CDR3 DNA: 42 bases, framed from base 1. Via the germline V gene (reference sequence), CDR1 is LNHDA and CDR2 SQIVND. V has 5 bases trimmed and J has 6 bases trimmed; junction bases matching no gene number 5.